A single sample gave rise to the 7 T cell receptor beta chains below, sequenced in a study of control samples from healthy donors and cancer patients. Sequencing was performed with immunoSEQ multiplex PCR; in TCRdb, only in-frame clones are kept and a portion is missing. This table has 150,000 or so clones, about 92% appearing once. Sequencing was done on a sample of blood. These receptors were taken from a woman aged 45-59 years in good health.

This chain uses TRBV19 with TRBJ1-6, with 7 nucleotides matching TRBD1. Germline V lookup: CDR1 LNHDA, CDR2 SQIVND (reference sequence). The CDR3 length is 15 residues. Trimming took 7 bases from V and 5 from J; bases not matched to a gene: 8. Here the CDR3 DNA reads TGTGCCAGTACTAAGACAGGGATGAATAATTCACCCCTCCACTTT. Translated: CASTKTGMNNSPLHF.

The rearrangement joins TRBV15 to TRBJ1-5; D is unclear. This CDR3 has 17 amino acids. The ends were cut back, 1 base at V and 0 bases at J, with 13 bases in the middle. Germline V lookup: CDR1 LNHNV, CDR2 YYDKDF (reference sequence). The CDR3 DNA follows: TGTGCCACCAGCAGAGGTTTGACGGGCTATAGCAATCAGCCCCAGCATTTT. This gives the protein CATSRGLTGYSNQPQHF. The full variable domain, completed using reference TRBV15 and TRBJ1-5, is DAMVIQNPRYQVTQFGKPVTLSCSQTLNHNVMYWYQQKSSQAPKLLFHYYDKDFNNEADTPDNFQSRRPNTSFCFLDIRSPGLGDTAMYLCATSRGLTGYSNQPQHFGDGTRLSIL.

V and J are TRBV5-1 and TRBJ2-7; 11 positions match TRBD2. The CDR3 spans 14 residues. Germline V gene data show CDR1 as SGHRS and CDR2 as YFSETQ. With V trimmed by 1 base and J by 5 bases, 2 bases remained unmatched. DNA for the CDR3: TGCGCCAGCAGCTTGTCTAGCGGGAGGCACGAGCAGTACTTC. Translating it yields CASSLSSGRHEQYF.

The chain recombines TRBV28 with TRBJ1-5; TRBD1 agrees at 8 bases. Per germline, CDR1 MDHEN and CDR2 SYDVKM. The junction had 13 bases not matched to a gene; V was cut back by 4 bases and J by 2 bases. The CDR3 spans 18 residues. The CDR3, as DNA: TGTGCCAGCAGTTCAAGAGGACAGGGCAGGGTTGGCAATCAGCCCCAGCATTTT. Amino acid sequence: CASSSRGQGRVGNQPQHF.

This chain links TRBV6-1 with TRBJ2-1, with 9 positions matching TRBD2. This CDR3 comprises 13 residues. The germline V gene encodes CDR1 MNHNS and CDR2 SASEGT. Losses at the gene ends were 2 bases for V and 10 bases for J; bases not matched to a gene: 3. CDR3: CASSESSGREQFF. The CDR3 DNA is TGTGCCAGCAGTGAATCAAGCGGGAGGGAGCAGTTCTTC.

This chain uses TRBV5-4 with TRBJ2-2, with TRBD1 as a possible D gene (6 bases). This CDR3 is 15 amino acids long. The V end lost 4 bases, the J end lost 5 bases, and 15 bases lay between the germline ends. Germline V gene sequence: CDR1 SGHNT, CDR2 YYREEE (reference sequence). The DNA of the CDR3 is TGTGCCAGCAGCAGCACAGGGATTTGGACCGGGGAGCTGTTTTTT. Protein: CASSSTGIWTGELFF.

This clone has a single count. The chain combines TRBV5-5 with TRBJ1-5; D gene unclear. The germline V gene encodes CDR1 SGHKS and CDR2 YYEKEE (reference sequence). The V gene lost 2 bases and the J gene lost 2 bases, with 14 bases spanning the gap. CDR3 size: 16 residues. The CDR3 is CASSLIGLDGNQPQHF. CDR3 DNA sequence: TGTGCCAGCAGCTTAATCGGGCTCGATGGCAATCAGCCCCAGCATTTT.